The 17 T cell receptor beta chains below come from one sample, sequenced in a study of PD-1 blockade in classical Hodgkin lymphoma. Every patient was affected by relapse after autologous stem cell transplantation, while exposure to brentuximab vedotin was not uniform. Generated by immunoSEQ multiplex PCR, the TCRdb table keeps only in-frame clones and is missing some. In the table there are over 35,000 clones, approximately 87% of which are singletons. The material was peripheral blood mononuclear cells (PBMCs), obtained at baseline. Every receptor here comes from a human donor with classical Hodgkin lymphoma.

This clone was seen once. This chain uses TRBV7-8 with TRBJ2-5; 10 positions match TRBD2. Germline V lookup: CDR1 SGHVS, CDR2 FQNEAQ. The CDR3 extends over 18 amino acids. Trimming removed 0 bases from V and 4 bases from J; junction bases left unmatched: 11. CDR3 sequence: CASSLAWGLAGDGETQYF. CDR3 in DNA: TGTGCCAGCAGCTTAGCGTGGGGTCTAGCGGGAGATGGAGAGACCCAGTACTTC.

The chain carries TRBV6-1 and TRBJ2-7, with D possibly TRBD2 on 6 matching bases. The CDR3 runs to 15 residues. V was trimmed by 2 bases and J by 3 bases, leaving 14 bases between them. From germline, CDR1 is MNHNS and CDR2 SASEGT. The DNA of the CDR3 is TGTGCCAGCAGTGAAATTTCCGGGGACTTCTACGAGCAGTACTTC. Protein: CASSEISGDFYEQYF.

This chain connects TRBV7-2 to TRBJ2-7, with a possible D match to TRBD2 (5 bases). CDR3 size: 19 residues. Germline V gene data show CDR1 as SGHTA and CDR2 as FQGNSA. Trimming cost V 5 bases and J 6 bases, with 32 bases left between them. CDR3: CASSPKVGTIALAPREQYF. The CDR3 DNA reads TGTGCCAGCAGCCCCAAAGTGGGTACTATAGCGCTTGCCCCCCGCGAGCAGTACTTC.

This clone was seen only once. V and J are TRBV27 and TRBJ2-7, with D possibly TRBD2 on 5 matching bases. This CDR3 is built from 11 residues. CDR1 is MNHEY and CDR2 is SMNVEV in the germline V gene (reference sequence). Between the trimmed V and J ends, which lost 4 bases and 5 bases, there was a span of 6 bases. CDR3 sequence (DNA): TGTGCCAGCAGTTACGGGGACGAGCAGTACTTC. This encodes CASSYGDEQYF.

This sequence joins TRBV7-9 and TRBJ2-4; no definite D call. The V gene's germline CDR1 is SEHNR and CDR2 FQNEAQ (reference sequence). The V end was cut by 6 bases, the J end by 7 bases, with 22 bases between. The CDR3 is made up of 16 amino acids. In DNA, the CDR3 is TGTGCCAGCAGTTACAACCCCATGGGGTTGAGGAACATTCAGTACTTC. Translation gives CASSYNPMGLRNIQYF. The entire variable domain, with the rest obtained from reference TRBV7-9 and TRBJ2-4, is as follows: DTGVSQNPRHKITKRGQNVTFRCDPISEHNRLYWYRQTLGQGPEFLTYFQNEAQLEKSRLLSDRFSAERPKGSFSTLEIQRTEQGDSAMYLCASSYNPMGLRNIQYFGAGTRLSVL.

The chain is built from TRBV10-3 and TRBJ2-1, with a weak D call TRBD2 (7 bases). Trimming cost V 11 bases and J 8 bases, with 22 bases left between them. This CDR3 region has 14 residues. The V gene's germline CDR1 is ENHRY and CDR2 SYGVKD. CDR3 bases: TGTGCCGCGCGATTCGGGGGGCAATTCGATGAGCAGTTCTTC. Residues: CAARFGGQFDEQFF.

This clone has only one observation. V and J are TRBV18 and TRBJ1-2; no clear D. The CDR3 covers 14 residues. Trimming shortened V by 2 bases and J by 3 bases, and 10 bases separated the two germline ends. Looked up from germline, CDR1 is KGHSH and CDR2 is LQKENI. DNA for the CDR3: TGTGCCAGCTCACCAAGCCGGCATTACTATGGCTACACCTTC. This codes for CASSPSRHYYGYTF.

CDR3 nucleotide sequence: TGTGCCAGCAGCTTCACTAGCGGGGGCCTTACCTACGAGCAGTACTTC. This encodes CASSFTSGGLTYEQYF. The V and J genes are TRBV13 and TRBJ2-7; TRBD2 matches 11 bases. CDR1 and CDR2 (germline): PRHDT, FYEKMQ (reference sequence). This CDR3 is 16 amino acids long. The junction had 6 bases not matched to a gene; V was cut back by 3 bases and J by 2 bases. Full variable domain (remainder filled in from reference TRBV13 and TRBJ2-7): AAGVIQSPRHLIKEKRETATLKCYPIPRHDTVYWYQQGPGQDPQFLISFYEKMQSDKGSIPDRFSAQQFSDYHSELNMSSLELGDSALYFCASSFTSGGLTYEQYFGPGTRLTVT.

The chain is built from TRBV25-1 and TRBJ2-1, with TRBD2 identical over 8 bases. Germline V lookup: CDR1 MGHDK, CDR2 SYGVNS. V shed 10 bases and J 1 base; nucleotides not matched to a gene: 6. The CDR3 is made up of 14 amino acids. CDR3 residues: CATLSGSSYNEQFF. The CDR3 DNA is TGTGCCACACTGAGCGGGAGTTCCTACAATGAGCAGTTCTTC. Looking up the rest from reference TRBV25-1 and TRBJ2-1 gives the full variable domain: EADIYQTPRYLVIGTGKKITLECSQTMGHDKMYWYQQDPGMELHLIHYSYGVNSTEKGDLSSESTVSRIRTEHFPLTLESARPSHTSQYLCATLSGSSYNEQFFGPGTRLTVL.

The chain recombines TRBV6-5 with TRBJ1-2; D is possibly TRBD1 (6 bases). Germline V gene lookup returns CDR1 MNHEY and CDR2 SVGAGI. The CDR3 runs to 16 residues. Deletions cut 4 bases from V and 0 bases from J, with 15 bases between. CDR3 amino acids: CASSWSTGRPNYGYTF. In DNA, the CDR3 is TGTGCCAGCAGTTGGTCCACAGGGCGCCCTAACTATGGCTACACCTTC.

CDR3 sequence reads: CASSVGGHIGQPQHF. CDR3 DNA sequence: TGTGCCAGCAGCGTAGGAGGGCATATAGGTCAGCCCCAGCATTTT. J is TRBJ1-5 and V is TRBV9, with D unresolved. V was clipped by 0 bases and J by 6 bases, with 13 bases between them. The CDR3 loop spans 15 amino acids. Germline V gene sequence: CDR1 SGDLS, CDR2 YYNGEE.

The V and J genes are TRBV2 and TRBJ1-5, with D tentatively TRBD1 (6 bases). Germline V CDR1 and CDR2: SNHLY, FYNNEI. There are 13 residues in the CDR3. With 7 bases removed from V and 5 bases from J, the gap between germline ends came to 12 bases. CDR3 sequence reads: CASIRDTYQPQHF. DNA of the CDR3: TGTGCCAGCATCCGGGACACATATCAGCCCCAGCATTTT.

The rearrangement uses TRBV27 and TRBJ2-1; TRBD2 aligns across 12 bases. The germline gives CDR1 MNHEY, CDR2 SMNVEV (reference sequence). Trimming removed 5 bases from V and 6 bases from J; junction bases left unmatched: 5. The CDR3 extends over 15 amino acids. CDR3 protein: CASSPLLAGGNEQFF. The CDR3 region has the DNA TGTGCCAGCAGTCCCCTACTAGCGGGAGGCAATGAGCAGTTCTTC.

This rearrangement joins TRBV4-2 to TRBJ1-5; D ambiguous. Germline V gene lookup returns CDR1 LGHNA and CDR2 YNFKEQ. The CDR3 runs 13 residues. V lost 0 bases, J lost 5 bases, and 5 bases lay in between. CDR3 protein: CASSQDRYQPQHF. CDR3 DNA: TGTGCCAGCAGCCAAGACAGATATCAGCCCCAGCATTTT.

The chain recombines TRBV7-3 with TRBJ2-5; D might be TRBD1 (5 bases). This CDR3 comprises 13 residues. V was cut by 6 bases and J by 4 bases, with 12 bases left in between. From germline, CDR1 is SGHTA and CDR2 FQGTGA. Written as DNA, the CDR3 is TGTGCCAGCAGTGAAGGACATCTAGAGACCCAGTACTTC. This translates into CASSEGHLETQYF.

In its sample, this clone ranks as medium-sized. Distinct nucleotide sequences in the sample also encode this CDR3. V usage is TRBV2 and J usage is TRBJ1-5; D is perhaps TRBD1 (6 bases). The V and J ends lost 1 base and 0 bases respectively, with 13 bases between them. The CDR3 consists of 17 residues. Looked up from germline, CDR1 is SNHLY and CDR2 is FYNNEI. The CDR3 DNA sequence: TGTGCCAGCAGTGAAGTGGGCAGGGGTAATAGCAATCAGCCCCAGCATTTT. Amino acid sequence: CASSEVGRGNSNQPQHF.

The rearrangement joins TRBV5-4 to TRBJ2-7; 9 bases are shared with TRBD2. The ends lost 0 bases at V and 2 bases at J; junction bases unmatched: 3. CDR1 SGHNT and CDR2 YYREEE come from the germline V gene (reference sequence). The CDR3 loop spans 15 amino acids. This CDR3 is CASSLGTSVAYEQYF. In nucleotides, the CDR3 is TGTGCCAGCAGCTTGGGGACTAGCGTAGCCTACGAGCAGTACTTC.